The 25 T cell receptor beta chains reported below all come from one sample, sequenced in a study of blood T cell repertoires in COVID-19. Sequencing used immunoSEQ multiplex PCR; TCRdb keeps in-frame clones, though not all of them. Here the sample spans approximately 250,000 clones, over 75% being singletons. The specimen sequenced was peripheral blood. The receptors here all came from a human donor in a cohort sampled during active COVID-19.

This chain joins TRBV5-1 and TRBJ2-3; 9 positions match TRBD2. The trim removed 0 bases at V and 6 bases at J, leaving 5 bases unmatched. Looked up from germline, CDR1 is SGHRS and CDR2 is YFSETQ. The CDR3 is made up of 15 amino acids. In DNA form, the CDR3 reads TGCGCCAGCAGCTTGGGGGGAGCGGGAGGCGATACGCAGTATTTT. It is translated as CASSLGGAGGDTQYF.

The chain has TRBV28 and TRBJ2-5; 7 nucleotides match TRBD1. This CDR3 region has 14 residues. The J segment lost 5 bases and the V segment lost 7 bases, leaving 10 bases of the junction unmatched. The germline V gene encodes CDR1 MDHEN and CDR2 SYDVKM. CDR3 nucleotides: TGTGCCAGCACCCTGGACAGGACCAGGGAGACCCAGTACTTC. The encoded protein is CASTLDRTRETQYF.

The J gene is TRBJ2-1, the V gene TRBV7-9; 8 bases fit TRBD1. CDR3 length equals 17 residues. CDR1 SEHNR and CDR2 FQNEAQ come from the germline V gene (reference sequence). V gave up 0 bases and J gave up 7 bases; unmatched junction bases: 11. The CDR3 reads CASSLAGRTGTGNEQFF. In DNA form, the CDR3 reads TGTGCCAGCAGCTTAGCGGGTCGGACAGGGACGGGTAATGAGCAGTTCTTC.

This chain uses TRBV11-2 with TRBJ2-7, with 8 bases that match TRBD1. V lost 6 bases, J lost 2 bases, and 15 bases stayed unmatched. Germline CDR1 reads SGHAT; CDR2 reads FQNNGV. CDR3 length: 17 residues. CDR3 in DNA: TGTGCCAGCAGGAATTTTAGGTCGGACAGGGCTGCCTACGAGCAGTACTTC. It codes for CASRNFRSDRAAYEQYF.

In its sample, this clone was seen a few times. The CDR3 nucleotides read TGTGCCAGCAGCTTAGATAGTAGCAATTCGCAGTTCTTC. It specifies CASSLDSSNSQFF. This rearrangement joins TRBV11-2 to TRBJ2-1; D remains unclear. V was trimmed by 0 bases and J by 12 bases, leaving 12 bases between them. Germline CDR1 SGHAT, CDR2 FQNNGV. CDR3 length: 13 residues.

The gene calls are TRBV6-6 and TRBJ1-1; tentatively, D is TRBD1 (6 bases). Per germline, CDR1 MNHNY and CDR2 SVGAGI (reference sequence). The CDR3 loop spans 14 amino acids. The V and J ends lost 6 bases and 2 bases respectively, with 13 bases between them. CDR3 sequence reads: CASRVDSVNTEAFF. DNA of the CDR3: TGTGCCAGCAGGGTGGACAGTGTAAACACTGAAGCTTTCTTT.

This clone was counted a single time. The chain couples TRBV27 to TRBJ2-5; 7 bases match TRBD1. CDR1 is MNHEY, CDR2 SMNVEV, per germline (reference sequence). The CDR3 contains 17 residues. V was pared by 4 bases and J by 2 bases, with 13 bases of the junction left unmatched. The CDR3 is CASSSNGRGQIQETQYF. Here the CDR3 DNA reads TGTGCCAGCAGTTCTAACGGACGGGGACAGATACAAGAGACCCAGTACTTC.

This clone was detected once. The V and J genes are TRBV9 and TRBJ1-2, with 7 bases lining up with TRBD1. Germline values: CDR1 SGDLS, CDR2 YYNGEE. This CDR3 contains 15 residues. Trimming took 2 bases from V and 8 from J; bases not matched to a gene: 12. The CDR3 coding sequence is TGTGCCAGCAGCGTTGAAGCAGGGGGTCTGGGCGGCTACACCTTC. It yields the protein CASSVEAGGLGGYTF.

The rearrangement joins TRBV12-5 to TRBJ2-3, with D perhaps matching TRBD1 (6 bases). This CDR3 has 13 residues. CDR1 and CDR2 (germline): LGHNT, FRNRAP. V gave up 6 bases and J gave up 11 bases, with 18 bases separating them. In DNA, the CDR3 is TGTGCTAGTGGCTACTACGACAGGCCCGGGCAGTATTTT. Its translation is CASGYYDRPGQYF.

This clone was counted a few times. The genes are TRBV7-9 and TRBJ1-5, with TRBD1 matching 7 bases. With V trimmed by 5 bases and J by 7 bases, 20 bases remained unmatched. The germline gives CDR1 SEHNR, CDR2 FQNEAQ (reference sequence). The CDR3 contains 18 residues. CDR3 amino acids: CASSKNFGTARRDQPQHF. The CDR3 DNA reads TGTGCCAGCAGCAAGAACTTCGGGACAGCACGACGAGACCAGCCCCAGCATTTT.

CDR3 coding DNA: TGTGCCAGCAGTGGGTGGGGGGAATCGGCCGTTAGAGGCTACACCTTC. This codes for CASSGWGESAVRGYTF. The genes are TRBV5-4 and TRBJ1-2, with a tentative D call TRBD1 (5 bases). Germline V CDR1 and CDR2: SGHNT, YYREEE (reference sequence). The CDR3 spans 16 residues. V lost 5 bases and J lost 8, with 25 bases in between.

The chain recombines TRBV6-5 with TRBJ1-5; D is possibly TRBD1 (5 bases). Trimming removed 6 bases at V and 3 bases at J, with 12 bases between. The germline V gene encodes CDR1 MNHEY and CDR2 SVGAGI. This CDR3 is built from 14 residues. CDR3 region: CASSADSYNQPQHF. CDR3 in DNA: TGTGCCAGCAGCGCTGACAGTTACAATCAGCCCCAGCATTTT.

The count of this clone is one. V is TRBV5-6 and J is TRBJ2-7; perhaps TRBD2 as D (6 bases). Trimming shortened V by 5 bases and J by 3 bases, and 15 bases separated the two germline ends. This CDR3 comprises 14 residues. Germline CDR1 is SGHDT and CDR2 is YYEEEE. The CDR3 DNA reads as TGTGCCAGCAGAGCCGGGAGTAATTTCTACGAGCAGTACTTC. This gives the protein CASRAGSNFYEQYF.

V is TRBV11-2 and J is TRBJ2-3; tentative D call: TRBD2 (6 bases). The CDR3 length is 17 residues. Looked up from germline, CDR1 is SGHAT and CDR2 is FQNNGV. Trimming took off 2 bases at V and 2 bases at J, with 17 bases between the two ends. CDR3 nucleotide sequence: TGTGCCAGCAGCTTAAGACTTGAGACTAGTCCCACAGATACGCAGTATTTT. It codes for CASSLRLETSPTDTQYF.

This clone was detected once. The CDR3 sequence is CATSWGVAANEQFF. The CDR3 region has the DNA TGTGCCACCAGTTGGGGAGTAGCGGCGAATGAGCAGTTCTTC. The rearrangement uses TRBV19 and TRBJ2-1; D perhaps matches TRBD2 (6 bases). The germline gives CDR1 LNHDA, CDR2 SQIVND (reference sequence). Trimming shortened V by 10 bases and J by 7 bases, and 20 bases separated the two germline ends. The CDR3 runs to 14 residues. The whole variable domain, remainder taken from reference TRBV19 and TRBJ2-1, is DGGITQSPKYLFRKEGQNVTLSCEQNLNHDAMYWYRQDPGQGLRLIYYSQIVNDFQKGDIAEGYSVSREKKESFPLTVTSAQKNPTAFYLCATSWGVAANEQFFGPGTRLTVL.

This rearrangement joins TRBV4-2 to TRBJ2-7, with D maybe TRBD1 (6 bases). The CDR3 is 15 residues long. Germline V gene sequence: CDR1 LGHNA, CDR2 YNFKEQ. V lost 1 base to trimming and J lost 4 bases, with 14 bases between them. CDR3 protein: CASSQAWDISYEQYF. In DNA, the CDR3 is TGTGCCAGCAGCCAAGCTTGGGACATTTCATACGAGCAGTACTTC.

The chain links TRBV28 to TRBJ2-5; D possibly corresponds to TRBD2 (5 bases). V was shortened by 6 bases and J by 1 base, with 12 bases between the two germline ends. Germline CDR1 reads MDHEN; CDR2 reads SYDVKM. The CDR3 runs to 14 residues. CDR3 bases: TGTGCCAGCAGCCAAGTCGGGGTCCAAGAGACCCAGTACTTC. Protein sequence: CASSQVGVQETQYF.

This chain connects TRBV2 to TRBJ1-4; 9 bases line up with TRBD1. V shed 8 bases and J 3 bases; nucleotides not matched to a gene: 1. There are 13 residues in the CDR3. From germline, CDR1 is SNHLY and CDR2 FYNNEI. CDR3 DNA sequence: TGTGCCAGCCGACAGGGGGCTAATGAAAAACTGTTTTTT. Encoded protein: CASRQGANEKLFF.

The V gene is TRBV4-1, the J gene TRBJ2-1, with 8 bases matching TRBD2. CDR3 length: 15 amino acids. V shed 4 bases and J 5 bases; nucleotides not matched to a gene: 7. Germline lookup yields CDR1 MGHRA and CDR2 YSYEKL. CDR3 region: CASSRLAGPNNEQFF. The CDR3 nucleotides read TGCGCCAGCAGCCGATTAGCGGGACCAAACAATGAGCAGTTCTTC.

The V call is TRBV7-4, the J call TRBJ2-4, with a tentative D call TRBD2 (5 bases). Germline V gives CDR1 SGHVT, CDR2 SQSDAQ. V lost 2 bases, J lost 0 bases, and 17 bases lay in between. The CDR3 sequence is 18 residues long. In nucleotides, the CDR3 is TGTGCCAGCAGCTTACGGGGTGTGGCCCCGCTAGCCAAAAACATTCAGTACTTC. It encodes CASSLRGVAPLAKNIQYF.

Only a few counts were recorded for this clone. This rearrangement joins TRBV9 to TRBJ1-2, with a possible D match to TRBD1 (5 bases). The CDR3 is 15 amino acids. Trimming took off 0 bases at V and 2 bases at J, with 11 bases between the two ends. Germline V lookup: CDR1 SGDLS, CDR2 YYNGEE. This CDR3 reads CASSVAAAGNYGYTF. CDR3 DNA sequence: TGTGCCAGCAGCGTAGCCGCAGCAGGGAACTATGGCTACACCTTC.

The chain is built from TRBV7-8 and TRBJ1-4, with D maybe TRBD1 (6 bases). V was pared by 5 bases and J by 0 bases, with 22 bases between. Germline CDR1 reads SGHVS; CDR2 reads FQNEAQ. CDR3 length: 19 amino acids. The CDR3 region is CASSSNWARGRATNEKLFF. CDR3 in DNA: TGTGCCAGCAGCAGCAACTGGGCGCGGGGGCGGGCAACTAATGAAAAACTGTTTTTT.

Points on this clone: This sample also contains other DNA sequences that code for the same CDR3. This chain joins TRBV7-2 and TRBJ2-3; D is ambiguous. The V end lost 4 bases, the J end lost 2 bases, and 4 bases lay between the germline ends. The CDR3 runs 12 residues. Germline V gene lookup returns CDR1 SGHTA and CDR2 FQGNSA. DNA of the CDR3: TGTGCCAGCAGCTCCTTCACAGATACGCAGTATTTT. Translating it yields CASSSFTDTQYF.

The chain employs TRBV7-9 and TRBJ2-7; D unclear. Trimming took off 3 bases at V and 2 bases at J, with 5 bases between the two ends. This CDR3 region has 12 residues. In germline, CDR1 is SEHNR, CDR2 FQNEAQ (reference sequence). In DNA, the CDR3 is TGTGCCAGCAGCTTGAGCGCCTACGAGCAGTACTTC. It encodes CASSLSAYEQYF. Variable domain in full (rest from reference TRBV7-9 and TRBJ2-7): DTGVSQNPRHKITKRGQNVTFRCDPISEHNRLYWYRQTLGQGPEFLTYFQNEAQLEKSRLLSDRFSAERPKGSFSTLEIQRTEQGDSAMYLCASSLSAYEQYFGPGTRLTVT.

V gene TRBV6-1 combines with J gene TRBJ1-2; D unclear. The germline V gene has CDR1 MNHNS and CDR2 SASEGT. Trimming removed 3 bases at V and 0 bases at J, with 2 bases between. The length of the CDR3 is 12 residues. In DNA, the CDR3 is TGTGCCAGCAGTGACACTAACTATGGCTACACCTTC. This sequence encodes CASSDTNYGYTF.